This T cell receptor beta chain was captured in a study of T cell responses to AZD1222 COVID-19 vaccine. As for the study in general: Some second doses came at about 4 weeks and others at about 12 weeks; these were pooled.

This clone occurred once. Its antigen is currently unknown. Per the germline V gene, CDR1 is SEHNR and CDR2 is FQNEAQ (reference sequence). J lost 3 bases, V lost 4 bases, and 21 bases had no gene match. The CDR3 is 19 amino acids. The study's findings and limits: Seropositive AZD1222 recipients at baseline numbered only five or six. Researchers took repertoire samples only after the peak T cell response had come. Most donors were white British, females outnumbered males, and clonal diversity was possibly underestimated.

TCRdb keeps only in-frame clones here, not all; method: immunoSEQ multiplex PCR. The table lists 150,000 to 200,000 clones, roughly 93% of them singletons. The chain links TRBV7-9 to TRBJ2-7, with 7 positions matching TRBD1. The clonotype comes from an adult in good health. The sequenced sample was peripheral blood, obtained on day 0 of AZD1222 vaccination. For the CDR3, the DNA is TGTGCCAGCAGCTCCACTCGCCTCCCGTGGACAGGATTCAACTACGAGCAGTACTTC. Translation gives CASSSTRLPWTGFNYEQYF.